This TCR beta chain was identified in a study of response to subunit inactivated influenza vaccine. MiXCR, run by TCRdb on the RT-PCR reads, gives a single entry per CDR3 protein. The sample gives 450,000 to 700,000 distinct CDR3 sequences, around 15% of which show up once; 8.5% to 14% is in the top ten. This clonotype was counted at least ten times. V was cut by 8 bases and J by 7 bases, with 9 bases left in between. This CDR3 is built from 11 residues. Sample: PBMCs from blood, taken 12 days after vaccination. The chain joins TRBV12-3 or TRBV12-4 to TRBJ2-1, with D hard to call. The receptor's source is a man in his fifties or sixties who received an inactivated influenza vaccine. CDR3 sequence reads: CASVRANEQFF. The CDR3 nucleotides read TGTGCCAGCGTTAGGGCAAATGAGCAGTTCTTC.